Below are 10 T cell receptor beta chains sequenced from a single sample in a study of blood T cell repertoires in COVID-19. Method: immunoSEQ multiplex PCR; TCRdb's copy keeps in-frame clones and lacks some. Found here are about 140,000 clones, around 90% of them singletons; the top ten hold 1.8%. What was sequenced was peripheral blood. Receptors were obtained from a man between 65 and 79 years old with acute or convalescent COVID-19.

This chain's CDR3 is CASSEKEGSMSGYTF. Here the CDR3 DNA reads TGTGCCAGCAGTGAAAAGGAGGGGTCGATGAGTGGCTACACCTTC. The chain is built from TRBV6-1 and TRBJ1-2, with a possible D match to TRBD1 (5 bases). Germline loops: CDR1 MNHNS, CDR2 SASEGT. This CDR3 contains 15 residues. With 2 bases removed from V and 7 bases from J, the gap between germline ends came to 17 bases.

In its sample, this clone was seen a few times. The V and J genes are TRBV29-1 and TRBJ1-1, with D unclear. CDR3 length: 13 amino acids. The V gene's germline CDR1 is SQVTM and CDR2 ANQGSEA. V gave up 4 bases and J gave up 1 base, with 10 bases separating them. This chain's CDR3 is CSVGSRQNTEAFF. The CDR3 nucleotides read TGCAGCGTTGGATCCAGGCAGAACACTGAAGCTTTCTTT.

The J gene is TRBJ2-7, the V gene TRBV4-1, with D maybe TRBD1 (6 bases). Per germline, CDR1 MGHRA and CDR2 YSYEKL. The CDR3 runs 16 residues. The V end lost 1 base, the J end lost 0 bases, and 13 bases lay between the germline ends. CDR3 region: CASSQARDIGSYEQYF. The CDR3 DNA is TGCGCCAGCAGCCAAGCGAGGGACATAGGCTCCTACGAGCAGTACTTC.

On this clone: The sample has other DNA sequences that encode this CDR3 too. Written as DNA, the CDR3 is TGTGCCAGCAGGACAGGAAGCTATGGCTACACCTTC. It specifies CASRTGSYGYTF. The J gene is TRBJ1-2, the V gene TRBV28; the D gene is possibly TRBD1 (6 bases). V lost 6 bases and J lost 4, with 9 bases in between. The CDR3 sequence is 12 residues long. Germline values: CDR1 MDHEN, CDR2 SYDVKM.

The V gene is TRBV14, the J gene TRBJ2-5, with 8 bases that match TRBD1. CDR3 size: 14 residues. From germline, CDR1 is SGHDN and CDR2 FVKESK. V gave up 4 bases and J gave up 5 bases; unmatched junction bases: 6. This CDR3 reads CASSRTGLGETQYF. In nucleotides, the CDR3 is TGTGCCAGCAGCCGGACAGGGTTAGGGGAGACCCAGTACTTC.

The CDR3: CASSETGAYYGYTF. The CDR3 bases are TGTGCCAGCAGTGAGACAGGGGCGTACTATGGCTACACCTTC. The V gene is TRBV6-1, the J gene TRBJ1-2, with 8 bases aligning to TRBD1. CDR1 is MNHNS, CDR2 SASEGT, per germline. V dropped 3 bases and J dropped 3; count of bases not matched to a gene: 3. The CDR3 consists of 14 residues.

This rearrangement joins TRBV27 to TRBJ1-5; D unresolved. Trimming shortened V by 2 bases and J by 2 bases, and 19 bases separated the two germline ends. Germline V lookup: CDR1 MNHEY, CDR2 SMNVEV (reference sequence). This CDR3 comprises 18 residues. The chain's CDR3 is CASSLKVGAIKGNQPQHF. In DNA form, the CDR3 reads TGTGCCAGCAGTTTAAAGGTGGGAGCGATTAAGGGCAATCAGCCCCAGCATTTT.

This clone was seen a handful of times. The J gene is TRBJ1-6, the V gene TRBV5-6; 7 nucleotides align to TRBD1. CDR1 SGHDT and CDR2 YYEEEE come from the germline V gene. J gave up 7 bases and V 5 bases, and 9 bases lay outside the gene matches. The CDR3 extends over 15 amino acids. The CDR3 protein is CASRRTGVLNSPLHF. DNA of the CDR3: TGTGCCAGCAGACGGACAGGCGTCTTAAATTCACCCCTCCACTTT.

This clone was recorded once. The rearrangement links TRBV4-1 to TRBJ2-6; 8 nucleotides match TRBD2. The CDR3 runs 20 residues. V was pared by 2 bases and J by 2 bases, with 14 bases of the junction left unmatched. In germline, CDR1 is MGHRA, CDR2 YSYEKL. CDR3 residues: CASSQFRGGGRYTGANVLTF. CDR3 DNA: TGCGCCAGCAGCCAATTCCGGGGCGGCGGGAGGTATACTGGGGCCAACGTCCTGACTTTC.

The DNA for the CDR3 is TGTGCCAGTAGTATACTACAGGGGACCGATTATGGCTACACCTTC. Translated, it gives CASSILQGTDYGYTF. V usage is TRBV19 and J usage is TRBJ1-2; 7 positions agree with TRBD1. From germline, CDR1 is LNHDA and CDR2 SQIVND (reference sequence). The CDR3 is 15 residues long. The junction had 8 bases not matched to a gene; V was cut back by 2 bases and J by 5 bases.